These T cell receptor beta chains were read from a single sample in a study of radiation and T cells in renal cell carcinoma. Here immunoSEQ multiplex PCR was the method, and the copy in TCRdb shows in-frame clones only, minus some. The repertoire holds tens of thousands of clones, with roughly 84% as singletons. The source was blood, collected from a patient whose treatment included radiotherapy and nephrectomy. These receptors all come from a woman in her 70s with renal cell carcinoma. Each CDR3 is given with its conserved first and last residue. The order of the fields is clone size, J gene, V gene, D gene, CDR3 protein, CDR3 DNA. A D gene is named only where the DNA matches it firmly. Expanded clones are given a class, and other clones once, few, many or no size at all.

clone size: NA; J gene: TRBJ2-2; V gene: TRBV6-5; D gene: NA; CDR3 protein: CASSYGARGTGELFF; CDR3 DNA: TGTGCCAGCAGTTACGGGGCTAGAGGCACCGGGGAGCTGTTTTTT
clone size: once; J gene: TRBJ1-2; V gene: TRBV6-5; D gene: NA; CDR3 protein: CASSPDSVLVGYTF; CDR3 DNA: TGTGCCAGCAGCCCCGACAGTGTGCTTGTTGGCTACACCTTC
clone size: NA; J gene: TRBJ2-5; V gene: TRBV5-5; D gene: NA; CDR3 protein: CASSFMETQYF; CDR3 DNA: TGTGCCAGCAGCTTTATGGAGACCCAGTACTTC
clone size: NA; J gene: TRBJ2-2; V gene: TRBV27; D gene: TRBD1; CDR3 protein: CASSFWGTGTTGELFF; CDR3 DNA: TGTGCCAGCAGTTTTTGGGGGACAGGGACGACCGGGGAGCTGTTTTTT
clone size: NA; J gene: TRBJ1-2; V gene: TRBV30; D gene: NA; CDR3 protein: CAWSRVYGYTF; CDR3 DNA: TGTGCCTGGAGTCGAGTCTATGGCTACACCTTC
clone size: NA; J gene: TRBJ1-2; V gene: TRBV27; D gene: TRBD1; CDR3 protein: CASSHLTGRPIRAGYGYTF; CDR3 DNA: TGTGCCAGCAGTCACTTGACAGGGAGACCGATAAGAGCGGGGTATGGCTACACCTTC
clone size: NA; J gene: TRBJ2-3; V gene: TRBV30; D gene: TRBD2; CDR3 protein: CAWTTSGRRTDTQYF; CDR3 DNA: TGTGCCTGGACCACTAGCGGGAGGAGAACAGATACGCAGTATTTT
clone size: NA; J gene: TRBJ2-3; V gene: TRBV5-1; D gene: TRBD1; CDR3 protein: CASSQGQGFTDTQYF; CDR3 DNA: TGCGCCAGCAGCCAGGGACAGGGGTTCACAGATACGCAGTATTTT
clone size: NA; J gene: TRBJ1-3; V gene: TRBV5-6; D gene: NA; CDR3 protein: CASSLIGRNSGNTIYF; CDR3 DNA: TGTGCCAGCAGCTTGATAGGCCGGAACTCTGGAAACACCATATATTTT
clone size: NA; J gene: TRBJ1-2; V gene: TRBV6-6; D gene: NA; CDR3 protein: CASTVVAAYGYTF; CDR3 DNA: TGTGCCAGTACGGTCGTGGCCGCTTATGGCTACACCTTC
clone size: NA; J gene: TRBJ2-7; V gene: TRBV4-3; D gene: TRBD1; CDR3 protein: CASSQTGQGYEQYF; CDR3 DNA: TGCGCCAGCAGCCAGACGGGACAGGGGTACGAGCAGTACTTC
clone size: NA; J gene: TRBJ1-2; V gene: TRBV4-3; D gene: TRBD1; CDR3 protein: CASSQGQGAPYGYTF; CDR3 DNA: TGCGCCAGCAGCCAAGGACAGGGGGCCCCTTATGGCTACACCTTC
clone size: few; J gene: TRBJ2-2; V gene: TRBV5-1; D gene: NA; CDR3 protein: CASSSRGRAGELFF; CDR3 DNA: TGCGCCAGCAGCTCGCGGGGCCGAGCCGGGGAGCTGTTTTTT
clone size: NA; J gene: TRBJ2-5; V gene: TRBV23-1; D gene: TRBD2; CDR3 protein: CASSQSGTSGAETQYF; CDR3 DNA: TGCGCCAGCAGTCAATCGGGGACTAGCGGGGCAGAGACCCAGTACTTC
clone size: NA; J gene: TRBJ2-4; V gene: TRBV19; D gene: NA; CDR3 protein: CASSIGGNIQYF; CDR3 DNA: TGTGCCAGTAGTATCGGAGGAAACATTCAGTACTTC
clone size: NA; J gene: TRBJ1-3; V gene: TRBV25-1; D gene: TRBD1; CDR3 protein: CASSEGQGGNTIYF; CDR3 DNA: TGTGCCAGCAGCGAGGGACAGGGGGGAAACACCATATATTTT
clone size: NA; J gene: TRBJ2-1; V gene: TRBV21-1; D gene: NA; CDR3 protein: CASSLRKNEQFF; CDR3 DNA: TGTGCCAGCAGCCTCAGGAAGAATGAGCAGTTCTTC
clone size: NA; J gene: TRBJ2-2; V gene: TRBV6-5; D gene: NA; CDR3 protein: CASSYREKTGELFF; CDR3 DNA: TGTGCCAGCAGTTACAGGGAAAAGACCGGGGAGCTGTTTTTT
clone size: NA; J gene: TRBJ1-2; V gene: TRBV19; D gene: TRBD1; CDR3 protein: CASSTEGTGSYGYTF; CDR3 DNA: TGTGCCAGTAGTACCGAGGGGACAGGGAGCTATGGCTACACCTTC
clone size: NA; J gene: TRBJ2-5; V gene: TRBV18; D gene: NA; CDR3 protein: CASSPGHGETQYF; CDR3 DNA: TGTGCCAGCTCACCGGGACATGGGGAGACCCAGTACTTC
clone size: NA; J gene: TRBJ1-1; V gene: TRBV29-1; D gene: NA; CDR3 protein: CSVLVGYDTEAFF; CDR3 DNA: TGCAGCGTTCTTGTAGGGTATGACACTGAAGCTTTCTTT
clone size: NA; J gene: TRBJ1-2; V gene: TRBV6-1; D gene: NA; CDR3 protein: CASSEDGISGYTF; CDR3 DNA: TGTGCCAGCAGTGAAGATGGGATCTCTGGCTACACCTTC
clone size: NA; J gene: TRBJ2-7; V gene: TRBV5-4; D gene: NA; CDR3 protein: CASSDYEQYF; CDR3 DNA: TGTGCCAGCAGCGACTACGAGCAGTACTTC
clone size: NA; J gene: TRBJ1-2; V gene: TRBV6-5; D gene: NA; CDR3 protein: CASSYSTAGKSPGYTF; CDR3 DNA: TGTGCCAGCAGTTACTCAACGGCAGGGAAGTCTCCTGGCTACACCTTC
clone size: NA; J gene: TRBJ2-5; V gene: TRBV15; D gene: NA; CDR3 protein: CATSRAETQYF; CDR3 DNA: TGTGCCACCAGCAGAGCAGAGACCCAGTACTTC
clone size: NA; J gene: TRBJ2-1; V gene: TRBV13; D gene: TRBD1; CDR3 protein: CASSLGRGTGRYNEQFF; CDR3 DNA: TGTGCCAGCAGCTTAGGCCGGGGGACAGGACGTTACAATGAGCAGTTCTTC
clone size: few; J gene: TRBJ2-2; V gene: TRBV18; D gene: NA; CDR3 protein: CASSTVNTGELFF; CDR3 DNA: TGTGCCAGCTCAACAGTGAACACCGGGGAGCTGTTTTTT
clone size: NA; J gene: TRBJ2-5; V gene: TRBV5-4; D gene: NA; CDR3 protein: CASSIAGRKTQYF; CDR3 DNA: TGTGCCAGCAGCATCGCAGGGAGGAAGACCCAGTACTTC
clone size: NA; J gene: TRBJ2-7; V gene: TRBV7-8; D gene: TRBD1; CDR3 protein: CASSLGDRAVYEQYF; CDR3 DNA: TGTGCCAGCAGCTTAGGGGACAGGGCGGTATACGAGCAGTACTTC
clone size: NA; J gene: TRBJ1-5; V gene: TRBV6-1; D gene: NA; CDR3 protein: CASSPWTQPQHF; CDR3 DNA: TGTGCCAGCAGCCCCTGGACTCAGCCCCAGCATTTT
clone size: NA; J gene: TRBJ1-2; V gene: TRBV6-5; D gene: NA; CDR3 protein: CASSRQDSRYGYTF; CDR3 DNA: TGTGCCAGCAGTCGCCAAGACAGCCGCTATGGCTACACCTTC
clone size: NA; J gene: TRBJ1-1; V gene: TRBV7-2; D gene: NA; CDR3 protein: CASSTWTRTEAFF; CDR3 DNA: TGTGCCAGCAGCACGTGGACTCGCACTGAAGCTTTCTTT
clone size: NA; J gene: TRBJ2-1; V gene: TRBV18; D gene: TRBD2; CDR3 protein: CASSQGTSDGRNEQFF; CDR3 DNA: TGTGCCAGCTCACAAGGGACTAGCGATGGGCGTAATGAGCAGTTCTTC
clone size: NA; J gene: TRBJ2-7; V gene: TRBV29-1; D gene: NA; CDR3 protein: CSNYPGPREEQYF; CDR3 DNA: TGCAGCAATTACCCGGGGCCCCGTGAGGAGCAGTACTTC
clone size: NA; J gene: TRBJ2-1; V gene: TRBV27; D gene: NA; CDR3 protein: CASSLYAQLYNEQFF; CDR3 DNA: TGTGCCAGCAGTTTATATGCCCAGCTGTACAATGAGCAGTTCTTC
clone size: NA; J gene: TRBJ2-1; V gene: TRBV30; D gene: NA; CDR3 protein: CAWSVDPNLENYNEQFF; CDR3 DNA: TGTGCCTGGAGTGTTGATCCTAACCTGGAGAACTACAATGAGCAGTTCTTC
clone size: NA; J gene: TRBJ2-1; V gene: TRBV5-1; D gene: NA; CDR3 protein: CASSWGNNEQFF; CDR3 DNA: TGCGCCAGCAGCTGGGGGAATAATGAGCAGTTCTTC
clone size: NA; J gene: TRBJ1-1; V gene: TRBV18; D gene: NA; CDR3 protein: CASSPQSGRKGMNTEAFF; CDR3 DNA: TGTGCCAGCTCACCACAGTCGGGGCGAAAAGGCATGAACACTGAAGCTTTCTTT
clone size: NA; J gene: TRBJ2-7; V gene: TRBV5-4; D gene: TRBD2; CDR3 protein: CASSSGLAGPRGYEQYF; CDR3 DNA: TGTGCCAGCAGCTCGGGACTAGCGGGCCCCAGGGGCTACGAGCAGTACTTC
clone size: NA; J gene: TRBJ1-6; V gene: TRBV11-2; D gene: NA; CDR3 protein: CASSLGTTGHWGDSPLHF; CDR3 DNA: TGTGCCAGCAGCCTGGGGACCACGGGACACTGGGGGGACTCACCCCTCCACTTT
clone size: NA; J gene: TRBJ1-4; V gene: TRBV6-5; D gene: TRBD1; CDR3 protein: CASSYRRGGRGEKLFF; CDR3 DNA: TGTGCCAGCAGTTACCGCAGGGGGGGACGGGGAGAAAAACTGTTTTTT
clone size: NA; J gene: TRBJ1-5; V gene: TRBV5-5; D gene: NA; CDR3 protein: CASSLGGSGNQPQHF; CDR3 DNA: TGTGCCAGCAGCTTGGGGGGCTCTGGTAATCAGCCCCAGCATTTT
clone size: NA; J gene: TRBJ2-7; V gene: TRBV5-1; D gene: NA; CDR3 protein: CASSWTGDAYEQYF; CDR3 DNA: TGCGCCAGCAGCTGGACTGGGGACGCCTACGAGCAGTACTTC
clone size: NA; J gene: TRBJ1-1; V gene: TRBV6-5; D gene: TRBD1; CDR3 protein: CASSPIQGAGAFF; CDR3 DNA: TGTGCCAGCAGTCCAATACAGGGGGCGGGAGCTTTCTTT
clone size: once; J gene: TRBJ1-6; V gene: TRBV5-4; D gene: TRBD1; CDR3 protein: CASSLRQGDNSPLHF; CDR3 DNA: TGTGCCAGCAGCTTACGACAGGGAGATAATTCACCCCTCCACTTT
clone size: few; J gene: TRBJ1-2; V gene: TRBV4-3; D gene: NA; CDR3 protein: CASSQDWTGRVGYTF; CDR3 DNA: TGCGCCAGCAGCCAAGATTGGACCGGAAGAGTCGGCTACACCTTC
clone size: NA; J gene: TRBJ1-2; V gene: TRBV29-1; D gene: NA; CDR3 protein: CSVEVGRRGGYTF; CDR3 DNA: TGCAGCGTTGAGGTGGGACGACGGGGAGGCTACACCTTC
clone size: NA; J gene: TRBJ2-7; V gene: TRBV27; D gene: NA; CDR3 protein: CASSLGITYEQYF; CDR3 DNA: TGTGCCAGCAGTTTAGGGATTACCTACGAGCAGTACTTC
clone size: NA; J gene: TRBJ2-3; V gene: TRBV5-1; D gene: TRBD2; CDR3 protein: CASSAGESTDTQYF; CDR3 DNA: TGCGCCAGCAGTGCGGGGGAAAGCACAGATACGCAGTATTTT
clone size: NA; J gene: TRBJ2-7; V gene: TRBV4-1; D gene: NA; CDR3 protein: CASSQLGGQSYEQYF; CDR3 DNA: TGCGCCAGCAGCCAATTGGGGGGCCAATCCTACGAGCAGTACTTC
clone size: once; J gene: TRBJ1-1; V gene: TRBV5-1; D gene: NA; CDR3 protein: CASSQNPPQGPDTEAFF; CDR3 DNA: TGCGCCAGCAGCCAAAACCCTCCTCAGGGGCCAGACACTGAAGCTTTCTTT
clone size: NA; J gene: TRBJ1-5; V gene: TRBV4-2; D gene: TRBD1; CDR3 protein: CASSQEGTGNNQPQHF; CDR3 DNA: TGTGCCAGCAGCCAAGAAGGGACAGGCAACAATCAGCCCCAGCATTTT
clone size: NA; J gene: TRBJ2-1; V gene: TRBV6-1; D gene: TRBD1; CDR3 protein: CASRGGQYYNEQFF; CDR3 DNA: TGTGCCAGCAGAGGGGGACAGTACTACAATGAGCAGTTCTTC
clone size: few; J gene: TRBJ1-1; V gene: TRBV19; D gene: TRBD1; CDR3 protein: CASTTGGAYTEAFF; CDR3 DNA: TGTGCCAGTACCACAGGGGGCGCGTACACTGAAGCTTTCTTT
clone size: NA; J gene: TRBJ2-1; V gene: TRBV19; D gene: NA; CDR3 protein: CASSTTIGANNEQFF; CDR3 DNA: TGTGCCAGTAGTACGACCATTGGGGCGAACAATGAGCAGTTCTTC
clone size: NA; J gene: TRBJ2-1; V gene: TRBV11-2; D gene: NA; CDR3 protein: CASSFQRANEQFF; CDR3 DNA: TGTGCCAGCAGCTTTCAAAGGGCTAATGAGCAGTTCTTC